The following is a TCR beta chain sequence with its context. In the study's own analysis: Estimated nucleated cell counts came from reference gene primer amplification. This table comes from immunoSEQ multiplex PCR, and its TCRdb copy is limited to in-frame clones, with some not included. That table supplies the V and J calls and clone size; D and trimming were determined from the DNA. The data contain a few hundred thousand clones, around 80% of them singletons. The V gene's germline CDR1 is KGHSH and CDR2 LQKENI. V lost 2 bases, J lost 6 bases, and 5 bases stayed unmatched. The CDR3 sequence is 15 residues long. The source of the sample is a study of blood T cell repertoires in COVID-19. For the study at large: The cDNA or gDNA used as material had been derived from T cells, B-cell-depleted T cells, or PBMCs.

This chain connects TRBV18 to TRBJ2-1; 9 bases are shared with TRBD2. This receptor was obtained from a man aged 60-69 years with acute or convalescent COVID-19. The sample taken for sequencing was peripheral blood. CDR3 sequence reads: CASSPGRGGSNEQFF. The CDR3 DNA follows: TGTGCCAGCTCACCAGGGCGGGGGGGAAGCAATGAGCAGTTCTTC.